Listed here are 9 T cell receptor beta chains from one sample, sequenced in a study of cytomegalovirus exposure and HLA in healthy donors. 60 Vbeta and 13 Jbeta primers were used in PCR. Clones were sequenced by immunoSEQ multiplex PCR, and TCRdb holds only the in-frame ones, with some missing. Of 150,000 to 200,000 clones listed, roughly 86% are singletons. Input material: PBMCs. Source of these receptors: a girl aged 10 to 17 in good health and CMV-seropositive.

The chain employs TRBV27 and TRBJ1-5; 7 bases are shared with TRBD1. The CDR3 runs 13 residues. The V and J ends lost 5 bases and 7 bases, in that order; junction bases with no gene match: 5. Germline V gene lookup returns CDR1 MNHEY and CDR2 SMNVEV (reference sequence). CDR3 region: CASSTTGSQPQHF. In DNA form, the CDR3 reads TGTGCCAGCAGTACGACAGGGTCCCAGCCCCAGCATTTT.

The chain is built from TRBV27 and TRBJ2-7; D unclear. Germline CDR1 is MNHEY and CDR2 is SMNVEV (reference sequence). The CDR3 runs 12 residues. Trimming took 6 bases from V and 0 from J, leaving 6 bases between them. The CDR3 sequence is CASRKSSYEQYF. The CDR3 DNA sequence: TGTGCCAGCAGGAAGAGCTCCTACGAGCAGTACTTC.

J is TRBJ1-1 and V is TRBV5-6; D is unclear. V was trimmed by 2 bases and J by 4 bases, leaving 18 bases between them. The CDR3 is made up of 16 amino acids. CDR1 is SGHDT, CDR2 YYEEEE, per germline. CDR3 region: CASSLGGETRGTEAFF. CDR3 sequence (DNA): TGTGCCAGCAGCTTAGGAGGTGAGACCCGGGGCACTGAAGCTTTCTTT.

As regards this clone: This specimen includes other DNA sequences encoding the same CDR3. The chain uses TRBV7-9 and TRBJ1-1, with a tentative D call TRBD1 (5 bases). The CDR3 consists of 12 residues. The germline V and J ends were trimmed by 5 bases and 5 bases, with 9 bases remaining between them. Germline V gene sequence: CDR1 SEHNR, CDR2 FQNEAQ (reference sequence). Here the CDR3 reads CASSPGGTEAFF. The CDR3 DNA is TGTGCCAGCAGCCCGGGGGGGACTGAAGCTTTCTTT.

The J gene is TRBJ2-1, the V gene TRBV2; TRBD1 is a possible D gene (6 bases). CDR1 is SNHLY, CDR2 FYNNEI, per germline. The CDR3 is 14 amino acids. The germline V and J ends were trimmed by 6 bases and 4 bases, with 13 bases remaining between them. The CDR3 region is CASSTGLGYNEQFF. The CDR3 DNA sequence: TGTGCCAGCAGCACAGGGTTAGGGTACAATGAGCAGTTCTTC.

This clone was picked up a small number of times. V and J are TRBV7-3 and TRBJ2-3; 8 nucleotides match TRBD2. The germline CDR1 and CDR2 sequences are SGHTA and FQGTGA. The ends lost 5 bases at V and 3 bases at J; junction bases unmatched: 7. The CDR3 spans 15 residues. The DNA of the CDR3 is TGTGCCAGCAGCGCGCGGGGGGACTATACAGATACGCAGTATTTT. Protein: CASSARGDYTDTQYF.

This clone was detected once. This sequence joins TRBV6-5 and TRBJ1-1; perhaps TRBD1 as D (6 bases). Trimming stripped 6 bases from V and 0 bases from J, with 11 bases between. The length of the CDR3 is 14 residues. CDR1 and CDR2 from the germline V gene are MNHEY and SVGAGI. The CDR3: CASRERDMNTEAFF. The CDR3 DNA follows: TGTGCCAGCAGGGAGAGGGACATGAACACTGAAGCTTTCTTT.

This chain connects TRBV7-9 to TRBJ2-1; D may be TRBD2 (5 bases). CDR3 length equals 16 residues. Germline CDR1 reads SEHNR; CDR2 reads FQNEAQ (reference sequence). Trimming removed 5 bases from V and 0 bases from J, with 14 bases in between. This chain's CDR3 is CASSNRADSSYNEQFF. CDR3 sequence (DNA): TGTGCCAGCAGCAACCGAGCGGATAGCTCCTACAATGAGCAGTTCTTC. Full variable domain (remainder filled in from reference TRBV7-9 and TRBJ2-1): DTGVSQNPRHKITKRGQNVTFRCDPISEHNRLYWYRQTLGQGPEFLTYFQNEAQLEKSRLLSDRFSAERPKGSFSTLEIQRTEQGDSAMYLCASSNRADSSYNEQFFGPGTRLTVL.

This chain links TRBV10-3 with TRBJ1-2; 12 nucleotides agree with TRBD1. This CDR3 spans 15 amino acids. Germline V gene lookup returns CDR1 ENHRY and CDR2 SYGVKD. J gave up 8 bases and V 8 bases, and 12 bases lay outside the gene matches. CDR3 coding DNA: TGTGCCATCCTCGAAGCGGGACAGGGGGCTAGGGGCTACACCTTC. Translated: CAILEAGQGARGYTF.